The 25 T cell receptor beta chains given below trace back to one sample, sequenced in a study of cytomegalovirus exposure and HLA in healthy donors. With 60 Vbeta and 13 Jbeta primers, the PCR was carried out. Profiled with immunoSEQ multiplex PCR; TCRdb holds only in-frame clones, not every one. The sample yields 130,000 to 150,000 clones, roughly four fifths seen once. The sequenced sample consisted of PBMCs. The receptors originated from a woman between 55 and 75 years old in good health and CMV-seropositive.

V and J are TRBV19 and TRBJ1-1; D call uncertain. This CDR3 has 13 amino acids. CDR1 and CDR2 (germline): LNHDA, SQIVND (reference sequence). V dropped 3 bases and J dropped 3 bases, with 8 bases sitting between them. CDR3 DNA sequence: TGTGCCAGTAGTATGCTCGGGGACACTGAAGCTTTCTTT. This translates into CASSMLGDTEAFF. The full variable domain, completed using reference TRBV19 and TRBJ1-1, is DGGITQSPKYLFRKEGQNVTLSCEQNLNHDAMYWYRQDPGQGLRLIYYSQIVNDFQKGDIAEGYSVSREKKESFPLTVTSAQKNPTAFYLCASSMLGDTEAFFGQGTRLTVV.

The chain links TRBV9 to TRBJ2-3, with TRBD2 matching 9 bases. This CDR3 region has 17 residues. Germline values: CDR1 SGDLS, CDR2 YYNGEE. Trimming cost V 0 bases and J 4 bases; bases outside gene matches: 9. CDR3 region: CASSVEYSGSIPDTQYF. CDR3 bases: TGTGCCAGCAGCGTAGAATATAGCGGGAGCATCCCAGATACGCAGTATTTT.

The J gene is TRBJ1-4, the V gene TRBV2; the D gene is possibly TRBD1 (5 bases). V gave up 4 bases and J gave up 5 bases, with 11 bases separating them. The CDR3 has 14 amino acids. Germline values: CDR1 SNHLY, CDR2 FYNNEI. This CDR3 is CASSVHRRNEKLFF. The DNA for the CDR3 is TGTGCCAGCAGTGTACACAGGAGAAATGAAAAACTGTTTTTT.

The J gene is TRBJ2-7, the V gene TRBV7-9; TRBD2 agrees at 8 bases. J gave up 4 bases and V 6 bases, and 8 bases lay outside the gene matches. The CDR3 runs 14 residues. The V gene's germline CDR1 is SEHNR and CDR2 FQNEAQ (reference sequence). The CDR3 spells CASRPGGDKYEQYF. CDR3 nucleotide sequence: TGTGCCAGCAGACCCGGGGGGGACAAATACGAGCAGTACTTC. The variable domain in full, with the rest retrieved from reference TRBV7-9 and TRBJ2-7, is DTGVSQNPRHKITKRGQNVTFRCDPISEHNRLYWYRQTLGQGPEFLTYFQNEAQLEKSRLLSDRFSAERPKGSFSTLEIQRTEQGDSAMYLCASRPGGDKYEQYFGPGTRLTVT.

This chain joins TRBV5-8 and TRBJ2-7; 7 bases align to TRBD1. The CDR3 consists of 16 residues. After removal of 2 bases from V and 2 bases from J, the junction contained 10 bases not matched to a gene. The germline V gene encodes CDR1 SGHTS and CDR2 YDEGEE. CDR3 in DNA: TGTGCCAGCAGCTTCCGGACAGGATCTCTTCCCTACGAGCAGTACTTC. It codes for CASSFRTGSLPYEQYF.

The gene calls are TRBV5-6 and TRBJ2-7, with D unclear. V was pared by 2 bases and J by 3 bases, with 12 bases between. Germline CDR1 is SGHDT and CDR2 is YYEEEE. The CDR3 consists of 14 residues. The CDR3 region is CASSFESGFYEQYF. As DNA, the CDR3 is TGTGCCAGCAGCTTTGAATCAGGATTCTACGAGCAGTACTTC.

The chain couples TRBV5-1 to TRBJ1-3; D is unclear. The CDR3 is 14 residues long. From germline, CDR1 is SGHRS and CDR2 YFSETQ. V was clipped by 0 bases and J by 4 bases, with 8 bases between them. The CDR3 DNA reads as TGCGCCAGCAGCTTGGCGGGGTACGGAAACACCATATATTTT. It is translated as CASSLAGYGNTIYF.

The chain couples TRBV9 to TRBJ1-4; TRBD1 aligns across 7 bases. V shed 3 bases and J 5 bases; nucleotides not matched to a gene: 7. This CDR3 comprises 15 residues. The germline V gene has CDR1 SGDLS and CDR2 YYNGEE. The CDR3 is CASSAAPGQNEKLFF. CDR3 in DNA: TGTGCCAGCAGCGCGGCACCGGGACAGAATGAAAAACTGTTTTTT.

V is TRBV7-3 and J is TRBJ2-3; a possible D gene is TRBD1 (6 bases). CDR1 is SGHTA and CDR2 is FQGTGA in the germline V gene. Trimming removed 5 bases at V and 3 bases at J, with 18 bases between. The CDR3 runs to 16 residues. The CDR3 DNA sequence: TGTGCCAGCAGCCCCCGTGGGCACAGGGAAACAGATACGCAGTATTTT. It is translated as CASSPRGHRETDTQYF.

The chain links TRBV28 to TRBJ2-5; D not resolved. The CDR3 is 11 residues long. V gave up 4 bases and J gave up 4 bases, with 4 bases separating them. CDR1 and CDR2 from the germline V gene are MDHEN and SYDVKM. CDR3 nucleotide sequence: TGTGCCAGCAGTTCTTCAGAGACCCAGTACTTC. Protein: CASSSSETQYF.

V and J are TRBV6-5 and TRBJ1-1; 7 bases agree with TRBD1. CDR3 size: 15 residues. V trimming: 4 bases; J trimming: 0 bases; junction bases outside the gene matches: 5. Germline values: CDR1 MNHEY, CDR2 SVGAGI. CDR3 region: CASSSLGTVNTEAFF. The CDR3 DNA is TGTGCCAGCAGTTCCCTCGGGACAGTGAACACTGAAGCTTTCTTT.

V and J are TRBV30 and TRBJ2-4; a possible D gene is TRBD1 (5 bases). Germline loops: CDR1 GTSNPN, CDR2 SVGIG (reference sequence). Trimming pared 0 bases from V and 0 bases from J, leaving 9 bases between. CDR3 length: 15 residues. As DNA, the CDR3 is TGTGCCTGGAGTGTAGGGGCACTAGCCAAAAACATTCAGTACTTC. Its translation is CAWSVGALAKNIQYF.

J is TRBJ2-5 and V is TRBV7-9, with TRBD1 matching 7 bases. The CDR3 loop spans 13 amino acids. CDR1 and CDR2 from the germline V gene are SEHNR and FQNEAQ (reference sequence). V trimming: 4 bases; J trimming: 5 bases; junction bases outside the gene matches: 4. The DNA of the CDR3 is TGTGCCAGCAGCTCCAGACAGGGTGAGACCCAGTACTTC. Amino acid sequence: CASSSRQGETQYF.

As concerns this clone: The junction departs from the called germline gene at one end, perhaps through a read error. CDR3 loop: CSANFDRDPPF. In nucleotides, the CDR3 is TGCAGTGCTAACTTCGACAGGGATCCCCCATTT. The chain is built from TRBV20-1 and TRBJ1-1, with 7 bases lining up with TRBD1. The CDR3 extends over 11 amino acids. Germline values: CDR1 DFQATT, CDR2 SNEGSKA (reference sequence).

The chain is built from TRBV6-1 and TRBJ2-7; D uncertain. V lost 1 base to trimming and J lost 2 bases, with 9 bases between them. In germline, CDR1 is MNHNS, CDR2 SASEGT. There are 14 residues in the CDR3. The CDR3 reads CASSEGQVPYEQYF. DNA for the CDR3: TGTGCCAGCAGTGAAGGTCAGGTTCCCTACGAGCAGTACTTC.

The chain couples TRBV30 to TRBJ1-1; tentative D call: TRBD1 (5 bases). The CDR3 totals 13 residues. Trimming shortened V by 8 bases and J by 7 bases, and 20 bases separated the two germline ends. The germline V gene has CDR1 GTSNPN and CDR2 SVGIG (reference sequence). The CDR3 nucleotides read TGTGCCGGGAACGGGGGGGGAAATCATGAAGCTTTCTTT. Protein product: CAGNGGGNHEAFF.

This chain uses TRBV2 with TRBJ1-1; 7 bases are a match to TRBD1. This CDR3 comprises 14 residues. Germline assignment: CDR1 SNHLY and CDR2 FYNNEI. V lost 8 bases and J lost 3; bases outside the gene matches: 9. CDR3 in DNA: TGTGCCAGCGGGGGTACAGGGGAGGACACTGAAGCTTTCTTT. As protein: CASGGTGEDTEAFF.

This clone has a handful of counts. V and J are TRBV5-6 and TRBJ1-1, with D possibly matching TRBD1 (5 bases). The germline V gene has CDR1 SGHDT and CDR2 YYEEEE. The CDR3 loop spans 15 amino acids. Between the trimmed V and J ends, which lost 4 bases and 5 bases, there was a span of 18 bases. The CDR3 protein is CASSADMGLGTEAFF. CDR3 nucleotides: TGTGCCAGCAGCGCGGACATGGGGCTGGGGACTGAAGCTTTCTTT.

The chain has TRBV6-4 and TRBJ2-3; D possibly corresponds to TRBD1 (5 bases). Germline V CDR1 and CDR2: MRHNA, SNTAGT. V lost 0 bases to trimming and J lost 6 bases, with 10 bases between them. The CDR3 loop spans 14 amino acids. Here the CDR3 reads CASSDSIGADTQYF. The CDR3 DNA reads as TGTGCCAGCAGTGACTCCATAGGGGCGGATACGCAGTATTTT.

The V call is TRBV2, the J call TRBJ2-1, with D maybe TRBD1 (5 bases). The CDR3 is 13 residues long. Germline V gene lookup returns CDR1 SNHLY and CDR2 FYNNEI. V was shortened by 5 bases and J by 7 bases, with 12 bases between the two germline ends. CDR3 bases: TGTGCCAGCAGTTATACCCCAGGGAATGAGCAGTTCTTC. It codes for CASSYTPGNEQFF.

The chain links TRBV18 to TRBJ2-2; 8 nucleotides agree with TRBD2. The CDR3 is 16 residues long. Germline V CDR1 and CDR2: KGHSH, LQKENI. Germline trimming cut 1 base from V and 4 bases from J; bases unmatched to any gene: 5. CDR3: CASSPLPSGFTGELFF. The CDR3 bases are TGTGCCAGCTCACCACTCCCTAGCGGGTTCACCGGGGAGCTGTTTTTT.

This clone came up a few times. The chain combines TRBV4-2 with TRBJ1-1, with a tentative D call TRBD1 (5 bases). V lost 4 bases and J lost 3, with 12 bases in between. Germline lookup yields CDR1 LGHNA and CDR2 YNFKEQ. This CDR3 contains 14 residues. CDR3 protein: CASSPSGEDTEAFF. Here the CDR3 DNA reads TGTGCCAGCAGCCCATCGGGGGAGGACACTGAAGCTTTCTTT.

V is TRBV6-1 and J is TRBJ1-2, with D perhaps matching TRBD1 (6 bases). CDR1 is MNHNS, CDR2 SASEGT, per germline. V was cut by 4 bases and J by 6 bases, with 18 bases left in between. The CDR3 spans 15 residues. The CDR3 DNA reads TGTGCCAGCAGTGTGGGGGGGGCCAGGGGCGATGGCTACACCTTC. It translates to CASSVGGARGDGYTF.

This chain connects TRBV27 to TRBJ2-1; possibly TRBD1 for D (6 bases). This CDR3 spans 13 amino acids. Germline values: CDR1 MNHEY, CDR2 SMNVEV (reference sequence). The V end was cut by 5 bases, the J end by 8 bases, with 13 bases between. The CDR3 nucleotides are TGTGCCAGCAGTCAAACAGGGCACGATGAGCAGTTCTTC. It translates to CASSQTGHDEQFF.

The gene calls are TRBV5-1 and TRBJ2-5, with 8 nucleotides matching TRBD1. Germline loops: CDR1 SGHRS, CDR2 YFSETQ. Losses at the gene ends were 0 bases for V and 7 bases for J; bases not matched to a gene: 5. This CDR3 has 14 residues. The CDR3 coding sequence is TGCGCCAGCAGCTTGGGGACAGGGACCGGGACCCAGTACTTC. Translation: CASSLGTGTGTQYF. Filled out from reference TRBV5-1 and TRBJ2-5, the complete variable domain reads KAGVTQTPRYLIKTRGQQVTLSCSPISGHRSVSWYQQTPGQGLQFLFEYFSETQRNKGNFPGRFSGRQFSNSRSEMNVSTLELGDSALYLCASSLGTGTGTQYFGPGTRLLVL.